Listed here is a single TCR beta chain. Its specificity is not known. The data belong to a study of cytotoxic CD8 clonotypes in ibrutinib-treated CLL. Background on the study: The cohort had 10 to 12 relapsed/refractory and over 14 treatment-naive patients, 17 IGHV unmutated.

Assay used: immunoSEQ multiplex PCR; TCRdb lists only in-frame clones, some missing. The data contain some 150,000 clones, roughly 80% of them singletons. Study observations and caveats: Private clonotypes, not public ones, expanded at ibrutinib response. At baseline, clonality was higher than in age-matched healthy donors and correlated with CD8+ counts.

Germline V lookup: CDR1 LGHNA, CDR2 YSLEER. The length of the CDR3 is 16 residues. Trimming cost V 0 bases and J 10 bases; bases outside gene matches: 9. This sample comprised PBMCs, obtained after 12 months of ibrutinib treatment. J is TRBJ1-6 and V is TRBV4-3; 7 bases fit TRBD1. This receptor was obtained from a human donor with chronic lymphocytic leukemia. This CDR3 reads CASSQEIARGRSPLHF. For the CDR3, the DNA is TGCGCCAGCAGCCAAGAGATAGCCAGGGGGAGATCACCCCTCCACTTT.